This is a list of T cell receptor beta chains from one sample in a study of early T cells in non-severe SARS-CoV-2 infection. TCRdb independently ran MiXCR on the 5' RACE reads; one entry per CDR3 protein. The table lists 50,000 to 60,000 distinct CDR3 sequences, roughly 11% of them singletons. The material sequenced was whole blood. These receptors all come from an adult who was a healthcare worker with PCR-confirmed SARS-CoV-2 infection or an uninfected control (not recorded which). The CDR3 runs from the conserved cysteine through the conserved F or W. D genes are given only for firm matches. The size field is filled for only some rows; it gives once, few, many or a size class.

d_gene	v_gene	len	abundance	j_gene	CDR3aa	CDR3nt
.	TRBV4-1	14	.	TRBJ1-2	CASSQEQVSSGYTF	TGCGCCAGCAGCCAAGAACAAGTGTCAAGTGGCTACACCTTC
.	TRBV20-1	14	many	TRBJ2-4	CSASPLIAKNIQYF	TGCAGTGCTAGTCCTCTAATAGCCAAAAACATTCAGTACTTC
.	TRBV10-2	15	few	TRBJ1-6	CASSASGSNNSPLHF	TGCGCCAGCTCCGCCTCGGGGTCTAATAATTCACCCCTCCACTTT
.	TRBV28	13	.	TRBJ2-3	CASSGDSTDTQYF	TGTGCCAGCAGTGGGGACAGCACAGATACGCAGTATTTT
.	TRBV5-1	13	few	TRBJ2-7	CASSDSPIDEQYF	TGCGCCAGCAGCGATTCGCCAATTGACGAGCAGTACTTC
TRBD1	TRBV29-1	12	few	TRBJ2-2	CSDDRGTGELFF	TGCAGCGACGACAGGGGCACCGGGGAGCTGTTTTTT
.	TRBV28	14	few	TRBJ2-3	CASMTGGNTDTQYF	TGTGCCAGCATGACAGGCGGGAATACAGATACGCAGTATTTT
TRBD1	TRBV3-1	15	few	TRBJ1-2	CASSRRTGDNYGYTF	TGTGCCAGCAGCCGCCGGACAGGGGATAACTATGGCTACACCTTC
TRBD2	TRBV29-1	14	many	TRBJ2-3	CSVEDREVTDTQYF	TGCAGCGTTGAAGATCGGGAGGTGACAGATACGCAGTATTTT
TRBD2	TRBV14	16	many	TRBJ2-1	CASSRDTSGTSNEQFF	TGTGCCAGCAGCCGGGATACTAGCGGTACTTCCAATGAGCAGTTCTTC
.	TRBV29-1	13	many	TRBJ1-5	CSVLVQSNQPQHF	TGCAGCGTTTTGGTTCAGAGCAATCAGCCCCAGCATTTT
.	TRBV6-4	15	few	TRBJ2-1	CASSDRDSSYNEQFF	TGTGCCAGCAGTGATAGGGATAGCTCCTACAATGAGCAGTTCTTC
.	TRBV30	11	.	TRBJ2-4	CAWSPQNIQYF	TGTGCCTGGAGCCCACAAAACATTCAGTACTTC
.	TRBV9	14	.	TRBJ2-5	CASSGGSAGETQYF	TGTGCCAGCAGCGGAGGGTCGGCAGGAGAGACCCAGTACTTC
TRBD1	TRBV19	17	.	TRBJ2-5	CASRADRGLDLQETQYF	TGTGCCAGCAGAGCGGACAGGGGGCTCGATCTACAGGAGACCCAGTACTTC
.	TRBV9	13	few	TRBJ2-7	CASSEGRDYEQYF	TGTGCCAGCAGCGAGGGGCGCGACTACGAGCAGTACTTC
TRBD1	TRBV4-1	16	many	TRBJ1-5	CASSHSRQGSNQPQHF	TGCGCCAGCAGCCACTCGCGACAGGGTAGCAATCAGCCCCAGCATTTT
.	TRBV5-6	13	many	TRBJ2-7	CASSPGSPYEQYF	TGTGCCAGCAGCCCCGGGAGCCCCTACGAGCAGTACTTC
TRBD2	TRBV11-2	15	.	TRBJ2-1	CASSPSGGPRDEQFF	TGTGCCAGCAGCCCTAGCGGGGGGCCTAGGGATGAGCAGTTCTTC
TRBD1	TRBV2	15	many	TRBJ2-2	CASSETGKESGELFF	TGTGCCAGCAGCGAGACAGGGAAGGAGTCCGGGGAGCTGTTTTTT
TRBD1	TRBV29-1	14	.	TRBJ2-2	CSANRAGGAGELFF	TGCAGTGCCAATAGAGCAGGGGGAGCCGGGGAGCTGTTTTTT
TRBD2	TRBV5-5	17	few	TRBJ2-3	CASSLGTSGRGTDTQYF	TGTGCCAGCAGCTTGGGGACTAGCGGGAGGGGCACAGATACGCAGTATTTT
.	TRBV28	17	.	TRBJ1-6	CASRYRNLRREKSPLHF	TGTGCCAGCAGGTACCGGAACCTCAGAAGGGAGAAGTCACCCCTCCACTTT
.	TRBV5-1	15	.	TRBJ2-2	CASSLDPNTSGELFF	TGCGCCAGCAGCTTGGACCCCAATACGTCCGGGGAGCTGTTTTTT
.	TRBV6-1	15	few	TRBJ2-1	CASSEGTGAYNEQFF	TGTGCCAGCAGTGAAGGGACGGGAGCCTACAATGAGCAGTTCTTC
.	TRBV7-2	15	few	TRBJ1-6	CASSLELMVNSPLHF	TGTGCCAGCAGCTTAGAGTTAATGGTGAATTCACCCCTCCACTTT
.	TRBV29-1	17	many	TRBJ2-2	CSVEGPLEGPNTGELFF	TGCAGCGTTGAAGGTCCTCTAGAGGGCCCGAACACCGGGGAGCTGTTTTTT
.	TRBV9	13	few	TRBJ2-5	CASSVAPKETQYF	TGTGCCAGCAGCGTAGCCCCGAAAGAGACCCAGTACTTC
.	TRBV6-5	14	few	TRBJ1-5	CASAHGELNQPQHF	TGTGCCAGCGCCCACGGGGAACTGAATCAGCCCCAGCATTTT
.	TRBV12-3/TRBV12-4	11	many	TRBJ2-3	CASSWGDTQYF	TGTGCCAGCAGCTGGGGGGATACGCAGTATTTT
.	TRBV20-1	13	many	TRBJ1-6	CSAPFRGDSPLHF	TGCAGTGCTCCATTTCGGGGGGATTCACCCCTCCACTTT
.	TRBV9	15	.	TRBJ2-1	CASSVEGNSYNEQFF	TGTGCCAGCAGCGTAGAAGGGAACTCCTACAATGAGCAGTTCTTC
.	TRBV29-1	15	medium-sized	TRBJ2-1	CSVRLPSNPYNEQFF	TGCAGCGTTCGTCTCCCGAGTAATCCCTACAATGAGCAGTTCTTC
.	TRBV20-1	15	many	TRBJ1-6	CSARERLGGNSPLHF	TGCAGTGCTAGAGAGAGGCTGGGGGGGAATTCACCCCTCCACTTT
.	TRBV6-6	13	.	TRBJ2-7	CASTKTPDAEQYF	TGTGCCAGCACCAAGACTCCCGACGCCGAGCAGTACTTC
.	TRBV29-1	13	.	TRBJ2-3	CSVQRRNTDTQYF	TGCAGCGTTCAAAGGAGGAATACAGATACGCAGTATTTT
TRBD2	TRBV6-5	14	.	TRBJ2-1	CASRRTSGVNEQFF	TGTGCCAGCAGGAGGACTAGCGGGGTCAATGAGCAGTTCTTC
.	TRBV5-1	14	.	TRBJ2-3	CASSLDLGTDTQYF	TGCGCCAGCAGCTTGGATCTGGGCACAGATACGCAGTATTTT
TRBD2	TRBV6-6	19	.	TRBJ2-2	CASSQRRLAGGPNTGELFF	TGTGCCAGCAGTCAACGCAGACTAGCGGGAGGGCCCAACACCGGGGAGCTGTTTTTT
.	TRBV7-2	13	.	TRBJ2-2	CASSSGVAGELFF	TGTGCCAGCAGCTCGGGTGTGGCCGGGGAGCTGTTTTTT
.	TRBV4-1	14	many	TRBJ1-5	CASSQGGGRQPQHF	TGCGCCAGCAGCCAAGGAGGGGGGAGGCAGCCCCAGCATTTT
.	TRBV11-2	15	many	TRBJ2-5	CASSLGGGGRETQYF	TGTGCCAGCAGCTTGGGAGGAGGGGGGCGAGAGACCCAGTACTTC
.	TRBV11-2	16	.	TRBJ2-7	CASSLSSGGQTYEQYF	TGTGCCAGCAGCTTATCCTCCGGAGGACAAACCTACGAGCAGTACTTC
.	TRBV18	15	few	TRBJ2-7	CASSPRGAGAYEQYF	TGTGCCAGCTCACCACGGGGGGCTGGGGCCTACGAGCAGTACTTC
TRBD1	TRBV28	12	few	TRBJ2-3	CASSLGQGTQYF	TGTGCCAGCAGTTTGGGACAGGGAACGCAGTATTTT
.	TRBV28	15	few	TRBJ2-7	CASSLGTAGRYEQYF	TGTGCCAGCAGTTTGGGGACGGCGGGTCGCTACGAGCAGTACTTC
TRBD1	TRBV3-1	16	.	TRBJ2-5	CASSRPGTGGRETQYF	TGTGCCAGCAGCCGGCCCGGGACAGGCGGCCGGGAGACCCAGTACTTC
TRBD1	TRBV2	14	.	TRBJ2-2	CASKLTGHTGELFF	TGTGCCAGCAAGCTGACAGGGCATACCGGGGAGCTGTTTTTT
.	TRBV13	14	.	TRBJ1-6	CASSQTGSASPLHF	TGTGCCAGCAGCCAAACAGGGTCCGCTTCACCCCTCCACTTT
.	TRBV3-1	12	few	TRBJ1-1	CASSQEDGSGSF	TGTGCCAGCAGCCAAGAAGACGGGTCGGGATCTTTT
.	TRBV9	13	many	TRBJ2-1	CASSAGQNNEQFF	TGTGCCAGCAGCGCCGGTCAGAACAATGAGCAGTTCTTC
.	TRBV3-1	12	few	TRBJ2-5	CASRPTGETQYF	TGTGCCAGCAGGCCCACCGGGGAGACCCAGTACTTC
TRBD2	TRBV3-1	17	.	TRBJ2-1	CASSQGSGRTGYNEQFF	TGTGCCAGCAGCCAAGGTTCCGGGAGGACGGGGTACAATGAGCAGTTCTTC
TRBD2	TRBV5-1	14	few	TRBJ2-5	CASSLIAGEETQYF	TGCGCCAGCAGCTTGATAGCGGGGGAGGAGACCCAGTACTTC